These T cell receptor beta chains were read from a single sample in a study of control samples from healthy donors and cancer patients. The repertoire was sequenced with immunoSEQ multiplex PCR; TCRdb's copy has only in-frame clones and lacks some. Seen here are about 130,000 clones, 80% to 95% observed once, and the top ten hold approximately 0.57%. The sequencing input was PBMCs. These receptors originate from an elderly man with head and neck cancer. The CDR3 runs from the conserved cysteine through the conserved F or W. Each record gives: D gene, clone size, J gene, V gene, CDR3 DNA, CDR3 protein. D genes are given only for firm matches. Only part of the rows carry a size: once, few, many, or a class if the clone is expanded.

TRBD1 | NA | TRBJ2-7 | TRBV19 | TGTGCCAGTAGTCCCTGGACAGGCAGCTCCTACGAGCAGTACTTC | CASSPWTGSSYEQYF
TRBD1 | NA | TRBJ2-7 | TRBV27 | TGTGCCAGCAGTCCGCCGGGACAGGACCCCTACGAGCAGTACTTC | CASSPPGQDPYEQYF
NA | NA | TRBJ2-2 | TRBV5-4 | TGTGCCAGCAGCCTAGGGGGCGGGAGCGGGGAGCTGTTTTTT | CASSLGGGSGELFF
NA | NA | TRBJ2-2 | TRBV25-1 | TGTGCCAGCAGTGACCCGGGACCGTACACCGGGGAGCTGTTTTTT | CASSDPGPYTGELFF
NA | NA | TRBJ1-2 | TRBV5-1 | TGCGCCAGCAGCTCCCAGGGGCCTAACTATGGCTACACCTTC | CASSSQGPNYGYTF
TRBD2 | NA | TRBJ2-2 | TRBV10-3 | TGTGCCATCACGAGGGAGGGCACCGGGGAGCTGTTTTTT | CAITREGTGELFF
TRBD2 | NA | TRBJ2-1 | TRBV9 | TGTGCCAGCAGCGTAGCTAGCGGGAGTCCAAATGAGCAGTTCTTC | CASSVASGSPNEQFF
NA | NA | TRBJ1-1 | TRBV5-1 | TGCGCCAGCAGCTTGGGCGGGGGCGGGGATGAAGCTTTCTTT | CASSLGGGGDEAFF
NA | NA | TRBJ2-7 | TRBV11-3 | TGTGCCAGCAGTGAACAGGGCTACGAGCAGTACTTC | CASSEQGYEQYF
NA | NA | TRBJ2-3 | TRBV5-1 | TGCGCCAGCAGCAGGGAAACCACAGATACGCAGTATTTT | CASSRETTDTQYF
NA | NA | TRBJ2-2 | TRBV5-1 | TGCGCCAGCAGCACCGGACAGTTTAACACCGGGGAGCTGTTTTTT | CASSTGQFNTGELFF
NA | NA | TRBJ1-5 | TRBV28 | TGTGCCAGCAGCCCAAGCAATCAGCCCCAGCATTTT | CASSPSNQPQHF
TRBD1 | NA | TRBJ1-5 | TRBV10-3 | TGTGCCATCAGTGAGTCGCCAGGGGGAGAGCAGCCCCAGCATTTT | CAISESPGGEQPQHF
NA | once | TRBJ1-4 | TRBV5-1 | TGCGCCAGCAGCCGGGACGGGACTAATGAAAAACTGTTTTTT | CASSRDGTNEKLFF
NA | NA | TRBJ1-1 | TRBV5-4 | TGTGCCAGCAGCTCTTCACAGAACACTGAAGCTTTCTTT | CASSSSQNTEAFF
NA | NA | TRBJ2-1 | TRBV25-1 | TGTGCCAGCAGCGGGAGCTCCTACAATGAGCAGTTCTTC | CASSGSSYNEQFF
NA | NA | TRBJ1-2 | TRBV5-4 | TGTGCCAGCAGCCAACGCGAAGGGCAGGTCTATGGCTACACCTTC | CASSQREGQVYGYTF
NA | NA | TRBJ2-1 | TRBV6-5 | TGTGCCAGCAGTTACGTCGGGGGTTACAATGAGCAGTTCTTC | CASSYVGGYNEQFF
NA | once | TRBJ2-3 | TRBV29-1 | TGCAGCGTTCTATGGTCAGATACGCAGTATTTT | CSVLWSDTQYF
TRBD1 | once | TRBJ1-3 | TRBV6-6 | TGTGCCAGCAGTAGGGACAGAGAGTCAAACACCATATATTTT | CASSRDRESNTIYF
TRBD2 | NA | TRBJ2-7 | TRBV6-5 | TGTGCCAGCGAGCGGGAGGGTTCGTACGAGCAGTACTTC | CASEREGSYEQYF
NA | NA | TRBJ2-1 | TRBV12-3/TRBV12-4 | TGTGCCAGCAGTAACAGGGTTAATGAGCAGTTCTTC | CASSNRVNEQFF
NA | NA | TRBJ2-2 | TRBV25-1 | TGTGCCAGCAGTGAAGTGTGGCCAAGCACCGGGGAGCTGTTTTTT | CASSEVWPSTGELFF
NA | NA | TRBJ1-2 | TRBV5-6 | TGTGCCAGCAGCCCCCGCCGGGGGAACTATGGCTACACCTTC | CASSPRRGNYGYTF